The 6 T cell receptor beta chains below were found in one sample sequenced in a study of early T cells in non-severe SARS-CoV-2 infection. From the 5' RACE reads, TCRdb called clonotypes with MiXCR, one entry per CDR3 protein. The data contain some 73,000 distinct CDR3 sequences, about an eighth of them singletons. The specimen sequenced was whole blood. The receptors were gathered from an adult who was a healthcare worker with PCR-confirmed SARS-CoV-2 infection or an uninfected control (not recorded which).

This chain connects TRBV7-8 to TRBJ2-7; 14 bases are a match to TRBD2. This CDR3 spans 14 amino acids. With V trimmed by 5 bases and J by 6 bases, 3 bases remained unmatched. Germline CDR1 reads SGHVS; CDR2 reads FQNEAQ. Written as DNA, the CDR3 is TGTGCCAGCAGCCCGGGACTAGCGGGAGTCGAGCAGTACTTC. Residues: CASSPGLAGVEQYF.

This clonotype was counted many times. The rearrangement joins TRBV24-1 to TRBJ2-2; TRBD1 agrees at 8 bases. V was pared by 7 bases and J by 6 bases, with 9 bases of the junction left unmatched. The CDR3 extends over 15 amino acids. Germline V gene data show CDR1 as KGHDR and CDR2 as SFDVKD. The DNA for the CDR3 is TGTGCCACCAGCGGTGGGACAGGATCCCCCGGGGAGCTGTTTTTT. Amino acid sequence: CATSGGTGSPGELFF.

The V gene is TRBV12-3 or TRBV12-4, the J gene TRBJ1-2; a weak D match, TRBD1 (6 bases). V shed 0 bases and J shed 1 base, with 15 bases lying between them. The CDR3 sequence is 17 residues long. CDR3 protein: CASSLAPQGFLNYGYTF. CDR3 sequence (DNA): TGTGCCAGCAGTTTAGCCCCACAGGGATTTCTTAACTATGGCTACACCTTC.

This chain connects TRBV29-1 to TRBJ1-2, with D maybe TRBD1 (5 bases). V lost 6 bases, J lost 5 bases, and 19 bases lay in between. The CDR3 is 14 amino acids. Germline V gene sequence: CDR1 SQVTM, CDR2 ANQGSEA. For the CDR3, the DNA is TGCAGCGTCGACAGCAGGGAAATCGGGTATGGCTACACCTTC. Its translation is CSVDSREIGYGYTF.

This chain links TRBV4-1 with TRBJ2-7, with a tentative D call TRBD2 (6 bases). V lost 2 bases and J lost 2, with 10 bases in between. The CDR3 length is 14 residues. The germline V gene has CDR1 MGHRA and CDR2 YSYEKL. The DNA for the CDR3 is TGCGCCAGCAGCCAACCAGGGAGGCCCTACGAGCAGTACTTC. Amino acids: CASSQPGRPYEQYF.

This clonotype was seen at least ten times. The chain combines TRBV6-1 with TRBJ1-1, with D possibly matching TRBD1 (5 bases). Trimming shortened V by 3 bases and J by 7 bases, and 6 bases separated the two germline ends. CDR1 and CDR2 from the germline V gene are MNHNS and SASEGT. This CDR3 is 11 amino acids long. CDR3 in amino acids: CASSERGEAFF. The CDR3 bases are TGTGCCAGCAGTGAGAGGGGTGAAGCTTTCTTT.